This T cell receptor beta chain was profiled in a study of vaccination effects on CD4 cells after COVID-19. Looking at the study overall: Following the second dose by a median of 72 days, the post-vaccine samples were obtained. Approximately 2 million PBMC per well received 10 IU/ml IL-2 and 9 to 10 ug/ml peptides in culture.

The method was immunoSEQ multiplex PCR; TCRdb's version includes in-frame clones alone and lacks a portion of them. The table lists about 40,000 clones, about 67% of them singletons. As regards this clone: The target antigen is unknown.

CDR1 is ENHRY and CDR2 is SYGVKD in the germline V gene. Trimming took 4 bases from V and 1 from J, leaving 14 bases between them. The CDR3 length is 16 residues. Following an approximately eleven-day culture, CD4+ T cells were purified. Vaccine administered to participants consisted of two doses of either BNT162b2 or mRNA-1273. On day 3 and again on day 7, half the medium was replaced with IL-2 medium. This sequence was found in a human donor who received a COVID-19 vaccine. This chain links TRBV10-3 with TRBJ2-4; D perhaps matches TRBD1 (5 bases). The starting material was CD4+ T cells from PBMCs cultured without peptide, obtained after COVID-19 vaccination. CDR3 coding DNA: TGTGCCATCAGTGTTTCAGGGATGATGGCCAAAAACATTCAGTACTTC. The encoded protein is CAISVSGMMAKNIQYF.